Below, 2 T cell receptor beta chains from the same sample are listed, as sequenced in a study of read filtering for tumor transcriptome and immune sequencing. From about 0.4 ug of RNA, a library with molecular barcoded alpha/delta and beta/gamma adaptors was made. TCRdb redid the calling of the reads with MiXCR, one entry per CDR3 protein. The table has fewer than 25,000 distinct CDR3 sequences, 20% to 25% seen once. The source material was a population of CD138-negative cells sorted from bone marrow. The receptors shown here come from a donor at least 40 years old with multiple myeloma.

With respect to this clonotype: A junction end diverges from the germline sequence, so it may reflect a read error. The V gene is TRBV7-3, the J gene TRBJ1-1; TRBD1 might be the D (5 bases). Germline CDR1 SGHTA, CDR2 FQGTGA. The CDR3 contains 14 residues. CDR3 nucleotide sequence: TGTGCCAGCAGCTTAGGGGGATCCAACACTGAGGCTTTCTTT. It codes for CASSLGGSNTEAFF.

Turning to this clonotype: This could be a read error, since a much larger clone is one nucleotide away. This chain links TRBV10-3 with TRBJ1-1; tentative D call: TRBD1 (5 bases). CDR3 length: 16 residues. CDR1 is ENHRY and CDR2 is SYGVKD in the germline V gene. CDR3 in DNA: TGTGCCACGGGATTTTATGGGGGGGGATTGAACACTGAAGCTCTCTTT. Encoded protein: CATGFYGGGLNTEALF.